This T cell receptor (beta chain) is from a study of blood T cell repertoires in COVID-19. About the study: Nucleic acid was either cDNA or gDNA, and it came from T cells, B-cell-depleted T cells, or PBMCs.

Clones were sequenced by immunoSEQ multiplex PCR, and TCRdb holds only the in-frame ones, with some missing. The table lists under 200,000 clones, about 86% of them singletons. The V and J ends lost 3 bases and 3 bases, in that order; junction bases with no gene match: 4. CDR1 and CDR2 (germline): KGHSH, LQKENI. This CDR3 has 14 amino acids. The receptor was isolated from an older woman with COVID-19, enrolled during active disease. The chain joins TRBV18 to TRBJ2-5; 7 positions match TRBD1. Sequencing input: peripheral blood. The CDR3 DNA sequence: TGTGCCAGCTCACCGGGACAGACCGAAGAGACCCAGTACTTC. Translating it yields CASSPGQTEETQYF. Based on the CDR3 plus reference TRBV18 and TRBJ2-5, the full variable domain is NAGVMQNPRHLVRRRGQEARLRCSPMKGHSHVYWYRQLPEEGLKFMVYLQKENIIDESGMPKERFSAEFPKEGPSILRIQQVVRGDSAAYFCASSPGQTEETQYFGPGTRLLVL.